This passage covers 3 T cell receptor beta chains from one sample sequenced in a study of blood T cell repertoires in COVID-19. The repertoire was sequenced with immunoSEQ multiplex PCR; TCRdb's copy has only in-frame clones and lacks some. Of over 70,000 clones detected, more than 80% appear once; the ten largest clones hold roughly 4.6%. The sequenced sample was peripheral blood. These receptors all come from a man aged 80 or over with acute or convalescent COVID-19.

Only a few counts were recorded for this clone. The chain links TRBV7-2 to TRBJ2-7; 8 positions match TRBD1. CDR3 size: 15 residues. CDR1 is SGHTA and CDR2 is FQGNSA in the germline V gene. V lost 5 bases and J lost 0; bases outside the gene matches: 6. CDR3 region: CASSQGAGGSYEQYF. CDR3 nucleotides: TGTGCCAGCAGCCAGGGGGCAGGGGGCTCCTACGAGCAGTACTTC.

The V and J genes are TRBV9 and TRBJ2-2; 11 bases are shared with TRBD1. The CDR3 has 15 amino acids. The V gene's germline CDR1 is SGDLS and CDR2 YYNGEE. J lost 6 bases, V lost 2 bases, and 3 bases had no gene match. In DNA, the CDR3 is TGTGCCAGCAGCGTTTCGGGACAGGGGGCCGGGGAGCTGTTTTTT. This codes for CASSVSGQGAGELFF.

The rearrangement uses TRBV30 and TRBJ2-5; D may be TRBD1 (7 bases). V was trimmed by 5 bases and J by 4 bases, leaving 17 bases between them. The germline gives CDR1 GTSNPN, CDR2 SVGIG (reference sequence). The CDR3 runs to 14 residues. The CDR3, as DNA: TGTGCCTGGTCTCCGACAGGGCGGGGAGAGACCCAGTACTTC. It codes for CAWSPTGRGETQYF.